These T cell receptor beta chains were read from a single sample in a study of shared clonotypes between healthy human individuals. The assay was immunoSEQ multiplex PCR, and TCRdb's table has in-frame clones only and misses some. The repertoire holds hundreds of thousands of clones, with roughly 96% as singletons. The sequencing input was naive CD8+ T cells sorted from blood. Receptors originate from a woman in her twenties or thirties in good health. Both conserved end residues are part of each CDR3. The order of the fields is V gene, J gene, clone size, D gene, CDR3 DNA, CDR3 protein. D genes are given only for firm matches. Only some rows state a clone size, as once, few, many or a class for expanded clones.

V gene: TRBV2
J gene: TRBJ2-3
clone size: .
D gene: TRBD2
CDR3 DNA: TGTGCCAGCACCCTCCTTGACGGGACTAGCGGGAGTGGAGCAGATACGCAGTATTTT
CDR3 protein: CASTLLDGTSGSGADTQYF

V gene: TRBV19
J gene: TRBJ2-7
clone size: .
D gene: TRBD1
CDR3 DNA: TGTGCCAGTAGTCCCCGGGACAGCTTCTCCTACGAGCAGTACTTC
CDR3 protein: CASSPRDSFSYEQYF

V gene: TRBV7-8
J gene: TRBJ1-3
clone size: .
D gene: TRBD1
CDR3 DNA: TGTGCCAGCAGCCTGCCCGGGACAGGGGGCGATCCATCAGACTCTGGAAACACCATATATTTT
CDR3 protein: CASSLPGTGGDPSDSGNTIYF

V gene: TRBV5-6
J gene: TRBJ2-7
clone size: .
D gene: .
CDR3 DNA: TGTGCCAGCAGCTTAGGGCACTGGGCCTCTGGGGACGAGCAGTACTTC
CDR3 protein: CASSLGHWASGDEQYF

V gene: TRBV6-1
J gene: TRBJ2-7
clone size: .
D gene: TRBD2
CDR3 DNA: TGTGCCAGCAGTGAAGCGGCGGGACTAGCGGGAAGCTACGAGCAGTACTTC
CDR3 protein: CASSEAAGLAGSYEQYF

V gene: TRBV9
J gene: TRBJ2-1
clone size: .
D gene: TRBD2
CDR3 DNA: TGTGCCAGCAGCCCGATAGGGACTAGTCTCCCCAATGAGCAGTTCTTC
CDR3 protein: CASSPIGTSLPNEQFF

V gene: TRBV7-9
J gene: TRBJ2-2
clone size: .
D gene: TRBD2
CDR3 DNA: TGTGCCAGCTTTGCGGGAGGCACCGGGGAGCTGTTTTTT
CDR3 protein: CASFAGGTGELFF

V gene: TRBV28
J gene: TRBJ2-1
clone size: once
D gene: TRBD2
CDR3 DNA: TGTGCCAGCAATTCGGCGGGAGGGCCCTCTCGCTACAATGAGCAGTTCTTC
CDR3 protein: CASNSAGGPSRYNEQFF

V gene: TRBV2
J gene: TRBJ2-1
clone size: .
D gene: TRBD2
CDR3 DNA: TGTGCCAGCAGTGGGGGACTAGCGGGAGGGATGATGAATGAGCAGTTCTTC
CDR3 protein: CASSGGLAGGMMNEQFF

V gene: TRBV4-1
J gene: TRBJ2-3
clone size: .
D gene: TRBD2
CDR3 DNA: TGCGCCAGCAGCCGTCGACTAGCCGAAGGGACAGATACGCAGTATTTT
CDR3 protein: CASSRRLAEGTDTQYF

V gene: TRBV21-1
J gene: TRBJ1-1
clone size: .
D gene: .
CDR3 DNA: TGTGCCAGCGCACATACAGGAAACACTGAAGCTTTCTTT
CDR3 protein: CASAHTGNTEAFF

V gene: TRBV27
J gene: TRBJ1-2
clone size: once
D gene: TRBD1
CDR3 DNA: TGTGCCAGCAGTTTCTCCGTAGGGGACAGGGGCCCTTATGGCTACACCTTC
CDR3 protein: CASSFSVGDRGPYGYTF

V gene: TRBV27
J gene: TRBJ1-2
clone size: .
D gene: .
CDR3 DNA: TGTGCCAGCAGTTCAGGGACGGATTCTAACTATGGCTACACCTTC
CDR3 protein: CASSSGTDSNYGYTF

V gene: TRBV27
J gene: TRBJ2-7
clone size: .
D gene: .
CDR3 DNA: TGTGCCAGCAGGGGCCGCTCCTACGAGCAGTACTTC
CDR3 protein: CASRGRSYEQYF

V gene: TRBV5-1
J gene: TRBJ2-5
clone size: .
D gene: TRBD1
CDR3 DNA: TGCGCCAGCAGTGGCAGGGGGCAAGAGACCCAGTACTTC
CDR3 protein: CASSGRGQETQYF

V gene: TRBV5-4
J gene: TRBJ2-7
clone size: .
D gene: .
CDR3 DNA: TGTGCCAGCAGCTTCGGACCGGGCGAGCAGTACTTC
CDR3 protein: CASSFGPGEQYF

V gene: TRBV7-8
J gene: TRBJ2-1
clone size: .
D gene: TRBD1
CDR3 DNA: TGTGCCAGCAGCTTAGCCGTAAGGACAGGTTTGATCTTTAATGAGCAGTTCTTC
CDR3 protein: CASSLAVRTGLIFNEQFF

V gene: TRBV19
J gene: TRBJ2-7
clone size: .
D gene: .
CDR3 DNA: TGTGCCAGTAGTGCCGCAGGTTTTTCCTACGAGCAGTACTTC
CDR3 protein: CASSAAGFSYEQYF

V gene: TRBV27
J gene: TRBJ2-2
clone size: .
D gene: TRBD1
CDR3 DNA: TGTGCCAGCAGTTCGATGGGGACAGGGGGCTGGAACACCGGGGAGCTGTTTTTT
CDR3 protein: CASSSMGTGGWNTGELFF

V gene: TRBV5-1
J gene: TRBJ1-5
clone size: once
D gene: TRBD1
CDR3 DNA: TGCGCCAGCAGCTTGGGGACAGGGGTAAATCAGCCCCAGCATTTT
CDR3 protein: CASSLGTGVNQPQHF

V gene: TRBV5-4
J gene: TRBJ2-1
clone size: .
D gene: TRBD2
CDR3 DNA: TGTGCCAGCAGCCGGGGACTAGCGGGATCCTACAATGAGCAGTTCTTC
CDR3 protein: CASSRGLAGSYNEQFF

V gene: TRBV6-5
J gene: TRBJ2-1
clone size: .
D gene: TRBD2
CDR3 DNA: TGTGCCAGCAGCTACGGAGGGGCTAGCGGGAGAAATGAGCAGTTCTTC
CDR3 protein: CASSYGGASGRNEQFF

V gene: TRBV7-3
J gene: TRBJ1-5
clone size: .
D gene: .
CDR3 DNA: TGTGCCAGCAGCTTAATTCGTAGCGGTGATCAGCCCCAGCATTTT
CDR3 protein: CASSLIRSGDQPQHF

V gene: TRBV10-3
J gene: TRBJ2-2
clone size: .
D gene: TRBD1
CDR3 DNA: TGTGCCATCGGGGGACAGAAATCGAACACCGGGGAGCTGTTTTTT
CDR3 protein: CAIGGQKSNTGELFF

V gene: TRBV28
J gene: TRBJ2-2
clone size: .
D gene: .
CDR3 DNA: TGTGCCAGCAGTTTTCTGATGATGACAGGTGTTAAGACCGGGGAGCTGTTTTTT
CDR3 protein: CASSFLMMTGVKTGELFF

V gene: TRBV27
J gene: TRBJ2-7
clone size: .
D gene: TRBD2
CDR3 DNA: TGTGCCAGCAGTTCTGTCGTAAGAAGCGGGGGCTACGAGCAGTACTTC
CDR3 protein: CASSSVVRSGGYEQYF

V gene: TRBV6-5
J gene: TRBJ1-4
clone size: .
D gene: .
CDR3 DNA: TGTGCCAGCAGTTACTCGCCCGGCGAACTGTTTTTT
CDR3 protein: CASSYSPGELFF

V gene: TRBV4-1
J gene: TRBJ2-2
clone size: once
D gene: .
CDR3 DNA: TGCGCCAGCAGCCAAGATTTCGGGGGCGGCGGGGAGCTGTTTTTT
CDR3 protein: CASSQDFGGGGELFF

V gene: TRBV2
J gene: TRBJ2-7
clone size: .
D gene: TRBD1
CDR3 DNA: TGTGCCAGCAGTCACCCGGGGGACAGGCTAGGTGAGCAGTACTTC
CDR3 protein: CASSHPGDRLGEQYF

V gene: TRBV11-2
J gene: TRBJ2-3
clone size: .
D gene: TRBD2
CDR3 DNA: TGTGCCAGCAGGACGTCTAGCGGGACTAGCACAGATACGCAGTATTTT
CDR3 protein: CASRTSSGTSTDTQYF

V gene: TRBV5-4
J gene: TRBJ2-1
clone size: .
D gene: .
CDR3 DNA: TGTGCCAGCAGCCCTGGGACGGGGAGCTCCTACAATGAGCAGTTCTTC
CDR3 protein: CASSPGTGSSYNEQFF

V gene: TRBV28
J gene: TRBJ2-2
clone size: .
D gene: .
CDR3 DNA: TGTGCCAGCAGGGGTATCGGACGTTACACCGGGGAGCTGTTTTTT
CDR3 protein: CASRGIGRYTGELFF

V gene: TRBV11-1
J gene: TRBJ2-7
clone size: once
D gene: .
CDR3 DNA: TGTGCCAGCAGCTCCTCGACTAGGTACGAGCAGTACTTC
CDR3 protein: CASSSSTRYEQYF

V gene: TRBV2
J gene: TRBJ2-6
clone size: .
D gene: .
CDR3 DNA: TGTGCCAGCAGTGATTCGTTGACCTCTGGGGCCAACGTCCTGACTTTC
CDR3 protein: CASSDSLTSGANVLTF

V gene: TRBV15
J gene: TRBJ2-2
clone size: .
D gene: .
CDR3 DNA: TGTGCCACCAGCGGAAGCCAGATTCCGGAGCTGTTTTTT
CDR3 protein: CATSGSQIPELFF

V gene: TRBV27
J gene: TRBJ2-1
clone size: .
D gene: .
CDR3 DNA: TGTGCCAGCAGTTCATTTCTAGGTACTCACAATGAGCAGTTCTTC
CDR3 protein: CASSSFLGTHNEQFF

V gene: TRBV29-1
J gene: TRBJ2-7
clone size: .
D gene: TRBD1
CDR3 DNA: TGCAGCGTTGAAGCCCTGGACAGGGGGCTGTACGAGCAGTACTTC
CDR3 protein: CSVEALDRGLYEQYF

V gene: TRBV7-9
J gene: TRBJ2-7
clone size: .
D gene: .
CDR3 DNA: TGTGCCAGCAGCCTACCGGGTGGGCATGGGGGCGAGCAGTACTTC
CDR3 protein: CASSLPGGHGGEQYF

V gene: TRBV27
J gene: TRBJ2-3
clone size: .
D gene: .
CDR3 DNA: TGTGCCAGCAGTTCCAGGGCAGATACGCAGTATTTT
CDR3 protein: CASSSRADTQYF

V gene: TRBV4-1
J gene: TRBJ1-2
clone size: .
D gene: TRBD1
CDR3 DNA: TGCGCCAGCAGCCAAGAGACAGGGGGTTTCCTACTCTATGGCTACACCTTC
CDR3 protein: CASSQETGGFLLYGYTF

V gene: TRBV7-6
J gene: TRBJ2-7
clone size: once
D gene: TRBD1
CDR3 DNA: TGTGCCAGCAGCGAACCCCGGGACAGGGAGAGATACGAGCAGTACTTC
CDR3 protein: CASSEPRDRERYEQYF

V gene: TRBV28
J gene: TRBJ2-7
clone size: .
D gene: TRBD2
CDR3 DNA: TGTGCCAGCAGTTCTCGGACTAGCGGGTTCTTCTACGAGCAGTACTTC
CDR3 protein: CASSSRTSGFFYEQYF

V gene: TRBV7-8
J gene: TRBJ2-1
clone size: .
D gene: .
CDR3 DNA: TGTGCCAGCAGCTACCCGGACTACTCCTACAATGAGCAGTTCTTC
CDR3 protein: CASSYPDYSYNEQFF

V gene: TRBV19
J gene: TRBJ2-7
clone size: .
D gene: TRBD2
CDR3 DNA: TGTGCCAGTAGTATACTAGCGGGAGCCTACGAGCAGTACTTC
CDR3 protein: CASSILAGAYEQYF

V gene: TRBV27
J gene: TRBJ2-1
clone size: once
D gene: TRBD2
CDR3 DNA: TGTGCCAGCAGTTACGAAGCGGGAGGGAACAATGAGCAGTTCTTC
CDR3 protein: CASSYEAGGNNEQFF

V gene: TRBV20-1
J gene: TRBJ1-2
clone size: .
D gene: .
CDR3 DNA: TGCAGTGCTACGGGGAACTATGGCTACACCTTC
CDR3 protein: CSATGNYGYTF

V gene: TRBV28
J gene: TRBJ2-5
clone size: .
D gene: TRBD2
CDR3 DNA: TGTGCCAGCAGTTTAAGGCTAGCGGGTGATCAAGAGACCCAGTACTTC
CDR3 protein: CASSLRLAGDQETQYF

V gene: TRBV5-6
J gene: TRBJ2-7
clone size: .
D gene: .
CDR3 DNA: TGTGCCAGCAGCTTACTTACTGGCGAGCAGTACTTC
CDR3 protein: CASSLLTGEQYF

V gene: TRBV5-1
J gene: TRBJ2-7
clone size: .
D gene: .
CDR3 DNA: TGCGCCAGCAGCCGGGACTCCCGCTACGAGCAGTACTTC
CDR3 protein: CASSRDSRYEQYF

V gene: TRBV27
J gene: TRBJ1-5
clone size: .
D gene: TRBD1
CDR3 DNA: TGTGCCTCTCGGACAGGGGCGGGTTCGTTGACCCAGCATTTT
CDR3 protein: CASRTGAGSLTQHF

V gene: TRBV28
J gene: TRBJ2-7
clone size: .
D gene: .
CDR3 DNA: TGTGCCACAGGGACTGCCCCTCTTCCCGAGCAGTACTTC
CDR3 protein: CATGTAPLPEQYF

V gene: TRBV19
J gene: TRBJ2-2
clone size: .
D gene: TRBD2
CDR3 DNA: TGTGCCAGTAACCGGGAGGGTTGGACCGGGGAGCTGTTTTTT
CDR3 protein: CASNREGWTGELFF

V gene: TRBV1
J gene: TRBJ2-2
clone size: .
D gene: .
CDR3 DNA: TGCACCTTCGTCTGGACCGGGGAGCTGTTTTTT
CDR3 protein: CTFVWTGELFF

V gene: TRBV4-1
J gene: TRBJ2-7
clone size: .
D gene: TRBD2
CDR3 DNA: TGCGCCACCAGTAGCGGGCCTCGTACCTACGAGCAGTACTTC
CDR3 protein: CATSSGPRTYEQYF

V gene: TRBV6-5
J gene: TRBJ2-2
clone size: .
D gene: .
CDR3 DNA: TGTGCCAGCAGTTACTCACCAACCGGGGAGCTGTTTTTT
CDR3 protein: CASSYSPTGELFF

V gene: TRBV27
J gene: TRBJ2-1
clone size: .
D gene: .
CDR3 DNA: TGTGCCAGCAGTTTGGGCAGCTACAATGAGCAGTTCTTC
CDR3 protein: CASSLGSYNEQFF

V gene: TRBV7-2
J gene: TRBJ2-5
clone size: .
D gene: TRBD2
CDR3 DNA: TGTGCCAGCAGAGGACTAGCGGGAGGGCAAGAGACCCAGTACTTC
CDR3 protein: CASRGLAGGQETQYF

V gene: TRBV6-5
J gene: TRBJ1-2
clone size: once
D gene: .
CDR3 DNA: TGTGCCAGCAGTTACGTGGGGCAGGGGTATGGCTACACCTTC
CDR3 protein: CASSYVGQGYGYTF